The 26 T cell receptor beta chains reported below all come from one sample, sequenced in a study of T cell responses to AZD1222 COVID-19 vaccine. The data were produced by immunoSEQ multiplex PCR, yet TCRdb's version contains in-frame clones alone and is incomplete. The sample comprises 120,000 or so clones, roughly 90% of which are singletons, and more than 14% rests with the top ten. This material consisted of peripheral blood, taken 28 days after the second AZD1222 dose. The receptor source for this set is an adult who received the AZD1222 COVID-19 vaccine.

V is TRBV5-8 and J is TRBJ1-4; D remains unclear. Germline lookup yields CDR1 SGHTS and CDR2 YDEGEE. Trimming removed 1 base at V and 7 bases at J, with 14 bases between. CDR3 length: 15 amino acids. The CDR3 region is CASSLLGGEGEKLFF. As DNA, the CDR3 is TGTGCCAGCAGCTTGCTGGGCGGGGAGGGTGAAAAACTGTTTTTT.

CDR3: CASSYSPAEVEAFF. The CDR3 DNA sequence: TGTGCCAGCAGTTACTCCCCGGCCGAAGTTGAAGCTTTCTTT. The chain couples TRBV6-6 to TRBJ1-1, with unresolved D. This CDR3 comprises 14 residues. V was clipped by 0 bases and J by 7 bases, with 12 bases between them. Germline loops: CDR1 MNHNY, CDR2 SVGAGI (reference sequence).

The chain uses TRBV29-1 and TRBJ1-1, with D tentatively TRBD1 (5 bases). CDR3 length equals 12 residues. The germline CDR1 and CDR2 sequences are SQVTM and ANQGSEA. The V end lost 4 bases, the J end lost 1 base, and 7 bases lay between the germline ends. The CDR3 spells CSVGRGNTEAFF. CDR3 in DNA: TGCAGCGTTGGAAGGGGGAACACTGAAGCTTTCTTT.

The chain uses TRBV25-1 and TRBJ1-1; D call uncertain. The CDR3 has 12 amino acids. V lost 2 bases, J lost 8 bases, and 9 bases lay in between. From germline, CDR1 is MGHDK and CDR2 SYGVNS. CDR3 sequence (DNA): TGTGCCAGCAGTGAAATGAGTGAAGAAGCTTTCTTT. Protein sequence: CASSEMSEEAFF.

The rearrangement joins TRBV19 to TRBJ1-2; 7 bases match TRBD1. Per germline, CDR1 LNHDA and CDR2 SQIVND (reference sequence). Trimming at V came to 3 bases and at J to 6 bases, leaving 10 bases not matched to a gene. The CDR3 extends over 15 amino acids. This CDR3 reads CASSIAQGGRHGYTF. The CDR3 DNA reads as TGTGCCAGTAGTATCGCGCAGGGGGGCAGGCATGGCTACACCTTC.

The chain employs TRBV11-3 and TRBJ2-3, with 10 positions matching TRBD2. Germline V CDR1 and CDR2: SGHNT, YENEEA. This CDR3 contains 14 residues. V lost 6 bases, J lost 6 bases, and 6 bases stayed unmatched. This CDR3 is CASRSSGGQDTQYF. In nucleotides, the CDR3 is TGTGCCAGCAGAAGTAGCGGGGGGCAGGATACGCAGTATTTT. Complete variable domain (other parts from reference TRBV11-3 and TRBJ2-3): EAGVVQSPRYKIIEKKQPVAFWCNPISGHNTLYWYLQNLGQGPELLIRYENEEAVDDSQLPKDRFSAERLKGVDSTLKIQPAELGDSAVYLCASRSSGGQDTQYFGPGTRLTVL.

The chain couples TRBV27 to TRBJ2-7; TRBD1 agrees at 11 bases. This CDR3 region has 15 residues. CDR1 and CDR2 from the germline V gene are MNHEY and SMNVEV (reference sequence). The junction had 4 bases not matched to a gene; V was cut back by 3 bases and J by 3 bases. DNA of the CDR3: TGTGCCAGCAGTTTCGGACAGGGGGCCTACTACGAGCAGTACTTC. It translates to CASSFGQGAYYEQYF.

V is TRBV3-1 (or the pseudogene TRBV3-2) and J is TRBJ1-2; D unclear. V lost 4 bases, J lost 8 bases, and 14 bases lay in between. The CDR3 sequence is 13 residues long. Germline assignment: CDR1 LGHDT and CDR2 YNNKEL (reference sequence). The CDR3 spells CASSPLRGWGYTF. In nucleotides, the CDR3 is TGTGCCAGCAGCCCCCTCAGAGGGTGGGGCTACACCTTC.

The V and J genes are TRBV19 and TRBJ1-1, with 9 positions matching TRBD1. The CDR3 totals 14 residues. With 6 bases clipped from V and 3 bases from J, the junction kept 5 bases outside the gene matches. Germline V CDR1 and CDR2: LNHDA, SQIVND (reference sequence). CDR3 nucleotide sequence: TGTGCCAGTAGCCGGGACAGGGACTACACTGAAGCTTTCTTT. The encoded protein is CASSRDRDYTEAFF.

This clone was recorded only once. This chain joins TRBV7-8 and TRBJ1-1, with TRBD1 as a possible D gene (5 bases). Germline V gene data show CDR1 as SGHVS and CDR2 as FQNEAQ. CDR3 length: 16 residues. The ends were cut back, 4 bases at V and 1 base at J, with 16 bases in the middle. CDR3: CASSSPPYRKNTEAFF. The CDR3 nucleotides read TGTGCCAGCAGCTCTCCACCCTACAGGAAGAACACTGAAGCTTTCTTT. Looking up the rest from reference TRBV7-8 and TRBJ1-1 gives the full variable domain: GAGVSQSPRYKVAKRGQDVALRCDPISGHVSLFWYQQALGQGPEFLTYFQNEAQLDKSGLPSDRFFAERPEGSVSTLKIQRTQQEDSAVYLCASSSPPYRKNTEAFFGQGTRLTVV.

The J gene is TRBJ2-7, the V gene TRBV15, with 8 bases lining up with TRBD2. V dropped 3 bases and J dropped 3; count of bases not matched to a gene: 7. The germline V gene has CDR1 LNHNV and CDR2 YYDKDF (reference sequence). The CDR3 length is 15 residues. In DNA form, the CDR3 reads TGTGCCACCAGCAGGGCCCGCGGGGGGAACTACGAGCAGTACTTC. This sequence encodes CATSRARGGNYEQYF.

Only one count was recorded for this clone. V and J are TRBV29-1 and TRBJ2-5, with D possibly being TRBD1 or TRBD2 (5 bases each). The CDR3 totals 14 residues. From germline, CDR1 is SQVTM and CDR2 ANQGSEA. V gave up 5 bases and J gave up 0 bases, with 13 bases separating them. Written as DNA, the CDR3 is TGCAGCGTTAGGGGACCTTGGTACCAAGAGACCCAGTACTTC. Amino acids: CSVRGPWYQETQYF.

The chain links TRBV6-1 to TRBJ1-3; D not certain. The CDR3 covers 16 residues. V was cut by 4 bases and J by 0 bases, with 13 bases left in between. Germline V lookup: CDR1 MNHNS, CDR2 SASEGT. The CDR3 loop reads CASSVSLPASGNTIYF. In DNA, the CDR3 is TGTGCCAGCAGTGTATCTCTACCAGCCTCTGGAAACACCATATATTTT.

V is TRBV6-1 and J is TRBJ2-5; 9 nucleotides agree with TRBD2. From germline, CDR1 is MNHNS and CDR2 SASEGT. The CDR3 extends over 16 amino acids. Trimming cost V 2 bases and J 5 bases; bases outside gene matches: 9. The CDR3 DNA is TGTGCCAGCAGTGAACCCCCAGCGGGGGGATGGGAGACCCAGTACTTC. It yields the protein CASSEPPAGGWETQYF.

The genes are TRBV12-5 and TRBJ1-1; D not resolved. Germline V gene sequence: CDR1 LGHNT, CDR2 FRNRAP. Trimming removed 0 bases from V and 1 base from J, with 24 bases in between. There are 20 residues in the CDR3. This chain's CDR3 is CASGLVARAGAFSSNTEAFF. CDR3 bases: TGTGCTAGTGGTTTGGTAGCAAGGGCAGGAGCCTTTTCTTCGAACACTGAAGCTTTCTTT.

V is TRBV6-5 and J is TRBJ2-1, with 10 bases identical to TRBD2. The CDR3 length is 14 residues. With V trimmed by 8 bases and J by 6 bases, 7 bases remained unmatched. Germline assignment: CDR1 MNHEY and CDR2 SVGAGI. The DNA for the CDR3 is TGTGCCAGCCTCGGGGGACTAGCGACCAATGAGCAGTTCTTC. Translation gives CASLGGLATNEQFF.

The chain has TRBV6-6 and TRBJ1-5; 8 bases are shared with TRBD1. Germline CDR1 MNHNY, CDR2 SVGAGI (reference sequence). This CDR3 is 16 amino acids long. Germline trimming cut 5 bases from V and 7 bases from J; bases unmatched to any gene: 13. The CDR3 sequence: CASSLMTGVERQPQHF. DNA for the CDR3: TGTGCCAGCAGTCTGATGACAGGGGTTGAGAGGCAGCCCCAGCATTTT.

The chain couples TRBV10-3 to TRBJ2-7; possible D gene TRBD2, 5 bases. V was clipped by 6 bases and J by 1 base, with 13 bases between them. The CDR3 spans 14 residues. The V gene's germline CDR1 is ENHRY and CDR2 SYGVKD. The CDR3 DNA reads TGTGCCATCAGATCCGGGATACAATCCTACGAGCAGTACTTC. This sequence encodes CAIRSGIQSYEQYF.

The chain joins TRBV6-1 to TRBJ2-3; D unclear. The V end was cut by 3 bases, the J end by 2 bases, with 6 bases between. Germline loops: CDR1 MNHNS, CDR2 SASEGT. CDR3 size: 13 residues. The DNA for the CDR3 is TGTGCCAGCAGTGAGATCCTCACAGATACGCAGTATTTT. This sequence encodes CASSEILTDTQYF.

The rearrangement links TRBV6-5 to TRBJ1-6; D unresolved. Germline V gene data show CDR1 as MNHEY and CDR2 as SVGAGI. The CDR3 is 14 residues long. Trimming stripped 8 bases from V and 3 bases from J, with 11 bases between. In nucleotides, the CDR3 is TGTGCCAGCGGGATCGAAGGCTATAATTCACCCCTCCACTTT. Protein sequence: CASGIEGYNSPLHF.

This chain links TRBV3-1 (or the pseudogene TRBV3-2) with TRBJ2-7, with D perhaps given as TRBD1 or TRBD2 (5 bases each). The CDR3 consists of 16 residues. Germline lookup yields CDR1 LGHDT and CDR2 YNNKEL (reference sequence). Trimming took 6 bases from V and 0 from J, leaving 18 bases between them. The CDR3 DNA reads TGTGCCAGCAGTCTCCTAGGAGGACAAAACTCCTACGAGCAGTACTTC. This gives the protein CASSLLGGQNSYEQYF.

The rearrangement uses TRBV4-1 and TRBJ1-4; no clear D. Germline values: CDR1 MGHRA, CDR2 YSYEKL. The CDR3 is 16 residues long. V lost 3 bases to trimming and J lost 0 bases, with 11 bases between them. For the CDR3, the DNA is TGCGCCAGCAGCCAGGCTTGGGGTGCAACTAATGAAAAACTGTTTTTT. Amino acid sequence: CASSQAWGATNEKLFF.

This clone has just one count. This rearrangement joins TRBV9 to TRBJ2-7, with no clear D. Trimming left V 3 bases short and J 3 bases short, with 13 bases between. The CDR3 sequence is 14 residues long. In germline, CDR1 is SGDLS, CDR2 YYNGEE. The CDR3: CASSATGHLYEQYF. In nucleotides, the CDR3 is TGTGCCAGCAGCGCGACCGGGCACCTCTACGAGCAGTACTTC.

In DNA, the CDR3 is TGTGCCAGCAGCTTAGGCGGGGAAGCCGGGGAGCTGTTTTTT. Its translation: CASSLGGEAGELFF. The rearrangement links TRBV13 to TRBJ2-2, with D possibly TRBD2 on 5 matching bases. Per germline, CDR1 PRHDT and CDR2 FYEKMQ (reference sequence). V was clipped by 0 bases and J by 6 bases, with 8 bases between them. The CDR3 is 14 amino acids.

This chain uses TRBV5-4 with TRBJ2-3; 8 bases are a match to TRBD2. The CDR3 has 15 residues. Germline-derived CDR1 and CDR2 are SGHNT and YYREEE (reference sequence). Trimming removed 2 bases from V and 4 bases from J; junction bases left unmatched: 6. Written as DNA, the CDR3 is TGTGCCAGCAGCTTAGCGGGAGTGAGGTCAGATACGCAGTATTTT. It is translated as CASSLAGVRSDTQYF.

The J gene is TRBJ1-5, the V gene TRBV6-5, with D possibly TRBD1 on 5 matching bases. In germline, CDR1 is MNHEY, CDR2 SVGAGI. This CDR3 spans 14 amino acids. V was pared by 2 bases and J by 7 bases, with 12 bases between. Here the CDR3 reads CASSYGGGGQPQHF. The CDR3 DNA sequence: TGTGCCAGCAGTTACGGCGGGGGTGGGCAGCCCCAGCATTTT.